The present T cell receptor (beta chain) was sequenced within a study of early T cells in non-severe SARS-CoV-2 infection. Overall study: Bulk RNA isolated from unsorted whole blood underwent sequencing; chains were not paired.

V was trimmed by 1 base and J by 3 bases, leaving 10 bases between them. From germline, CDR1 is LNHNV and CDR2 YYDKDF (reference sequence). This CDR3 contains 14 residues. Study-wide results and limits: VDJdb matching favored anti-spike CD8 responses, missing private and CD4 specificities.

Individually, cDNA molecules had unique molecular identifiers attached to them. TCRdb redid the calling of the 5' RACE reads with MiXCR, one entry per CDR3 protein. The data hold 68,000 or so distinct CDR3 sequences, with 9% to 15% observed a single time. This clonotype was counted only a few times. Its antigen is not known. Sequencing input: whole blood. The TCR was taken from an adult who was a healthcare worker with PCR-confirmed SARS-CoV-2 infection or an uninfected control (not recorded which). The chain employs TRBV15 and TRBJ2-7, with a possible D match to TRBD2 (5 bases). CDR3 DNA sequence: TGTGCCACCAGCAGAGGGGCAGGACTCTACGAGCAGTACTTC. It translates to CATSRGAGLYEQYF.